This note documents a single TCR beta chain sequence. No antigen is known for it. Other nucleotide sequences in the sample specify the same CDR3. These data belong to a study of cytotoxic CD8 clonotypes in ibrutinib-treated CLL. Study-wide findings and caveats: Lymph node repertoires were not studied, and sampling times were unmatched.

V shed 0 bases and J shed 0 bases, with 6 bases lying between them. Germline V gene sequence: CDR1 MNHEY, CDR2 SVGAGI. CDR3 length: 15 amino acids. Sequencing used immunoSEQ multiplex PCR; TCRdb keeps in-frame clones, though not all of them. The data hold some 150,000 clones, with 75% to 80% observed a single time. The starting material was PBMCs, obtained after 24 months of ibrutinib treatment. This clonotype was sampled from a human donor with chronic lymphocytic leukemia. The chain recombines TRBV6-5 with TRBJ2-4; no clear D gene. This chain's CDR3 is CASSYSDLAKNIQYF. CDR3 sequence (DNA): TGTGCCAGCAGTTACTCAGACCTAGCCAAAAACATTCAGTACTTC.